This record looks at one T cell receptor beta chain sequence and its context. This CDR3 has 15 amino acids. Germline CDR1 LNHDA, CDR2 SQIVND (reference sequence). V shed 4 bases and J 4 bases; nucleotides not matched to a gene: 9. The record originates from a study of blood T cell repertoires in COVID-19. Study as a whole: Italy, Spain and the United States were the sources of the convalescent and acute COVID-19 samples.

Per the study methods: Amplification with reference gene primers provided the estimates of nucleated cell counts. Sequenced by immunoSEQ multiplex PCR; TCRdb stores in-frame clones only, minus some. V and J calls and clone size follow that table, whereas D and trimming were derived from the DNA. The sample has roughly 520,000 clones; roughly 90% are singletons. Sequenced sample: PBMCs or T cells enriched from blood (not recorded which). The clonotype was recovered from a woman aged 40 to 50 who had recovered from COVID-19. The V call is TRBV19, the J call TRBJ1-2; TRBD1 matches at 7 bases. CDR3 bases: TGTGCCAGTAGTAAGAACTCCGGGACAGCCTATGGCTACACCTTC. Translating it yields CASSKNSGTAYGYTF. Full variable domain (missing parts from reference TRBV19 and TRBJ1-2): DGGITQSPKYLFRKEGQNVTLSCEQNLNHDAMYWYRQDPGQGLRLIYYSQIVNDFQKGDIAEGYSVSREKKESFPLTVTSAQKNPTAFYLCASSKNSGTAYGYTFGSGTRLTVV.